The clone carrying this T cell receptor (beta chain) was picked up many times. This record belongs to a study of glioma-infiltrating T cells. The iRepertoire nested amplicon-rescue multiplex PCR amplified TCR alpha and beta CDR3s from RNA. TCRdb re-derived calls from the multiplex PCR reads in MiXCR, one entry per CDR3 protein. The table includes around 21,000 distinct CDR3 sequences, about 22% detected once. The germline V gene has CDR1 DFQATT and CDR2 SNEGSKA (reference sequence). V gave up 5 bases and J gave up 5 bases, with 15 bases separating them. This CDR3 spans 13 amino acids. V gene TRBV20-1 combines with J gene TRBJ1-2; no reliable D call. The sequence was obtained from a human donor with low-grade glioma or glioblastoma, undergoing nonglioma brain surgery, or in good health (not recorded which). The sequenced sample was glioma tissue, nonneoplastic brain tissue, or PBMCs (not recorded which). CDR3 amino acids: CSARSSSGYGYTF. The CDR3, as DNA: TGCAGTGCTCGGTCTTCTTCTGGGTATGGCTACACCTTC.